This record concerns one TCR beta chain sequence. TCRdb fed the PCR reads into MiXCR, producing one record per CDR3 protein. The data show about 9,500 distinct CDR3 sequences, 25% to 30% seen once. This sample stems from a study of immune characterization of retroperitoneal liposarcoma. The CDR3 runs to 14 residues. The V gene lost 0 bases and the J gene lost 5 bases, with 8 bases spanning the gap. Germline-derived CDR1 and CDR2 are MNHNS and SASEGT. The chain joins TRBV6-1 to TRBJ1-5; D perhaps matches TRBD1 (6 bases). The clonotype comes from a male donor with retroperitoneal liposarcoma. Sample: tumor tissue. The CDR3 coding sequence is TGTGCCAGCAGTGAAGCCGGGGGCGATCAGCCCCAGCATTTT. It yields the protein CASSEAGGDQPQHF.